This T cell receptor beta chain was retrieved from a study of somatic mutations in cytotoxic T cells in rheumatoid arthritis (dated by TCRdb to about 2017). Regarding the research as a whole: Before any treatment started and right after they were diagnosed, patients gave peripheral blood samples (about 30 ml EDTA). Some V beta antibody-stained T-cell populations were flow-sorted on a FACSAria II or Sony SH800 at nearly 100% purity, and sorted V beta1+ cells also underwent TCRB sequencing. Patients and controls did not essentially differ in median age, which was nearly identical between the groups. A total of some 63 rheumatoid arthritis patients and some 18 healthy controls underwent TCRB deep sequencing. To characterize clonality, the study used TCRB deep sequencing while asking whether somatic mutations are carried by expanded CD8+ T-cell clones in newly diagnosed, untreated rheumatoid arthritis.

Flow cytometry confirmed the purity of CD4+ and CD8+ cells that had been isolated by positive magnetic bead selection on an AutoMACS. A TCR V beta antibody panel was used in flow cytometry to screen first for clonal expansions, which were then characterized by TCRB deep sequencing of sorted CD8+ fractions. Isolation of peripheral blood mononuclear cells was done through Ficoll-Paque PLUS density gradient separation. DNA from CD4-enriched, CD8-enriched or PBMC samples was extracted using Nucleospin Tissue or Tissue XS kits and then quantified on a Qubit 2.0 fluorometer. V gives up 1 base and J gives up 5 bases, and the segment between their germline ends measures 4 bases. The cysteine opens and the phenylalanine closes a CDR3 of 11 amino acids. Only the CDR3 portion is preserved as DNA: 33 bases, with reading frame beginning at the first base. CDR1 is given as SGHNT and CDR2 as YYREEE, both from the germline V gene (reference sequence).

Study-level results and caveats: Viral specificity could not be ruled out by absence from virus-specific databases, and the antigen targets of the expanded CD8+ clones remained unknown. CD8+ clonality increased with age in patients (Spearman r=0.49) but not in healthy controls. The largest CD8+ clone made up more than 20% of CD8+ cells in about an eighth of the roughly 60 patients, and blood and synovial fluid shared several identical CD8+ TCRB sequences. The finding that TRBV07 was slightly underrepresented in patients was left unadjusted for multiple comparisons. CD8+ T-cell clonality in rheumatoid arthritis patients was not significantly different from that in age-matched healthy controls.

Sequencing of TCRB CDR3 was done on genomic DNA with the immunoSEQ assay. The paper's data handling went like this. Only a few patient CD8+ clones larger than 1% matched published virus-specific TCRB sequences when compared against them. Only productive TCRB rearrangements were included in the analyses. Clonality was expressed as a Shannon entropy-based productive clonality index, with each clone defined by a unique TCRB CDR3 sequence. The template counts of each clone relative to the total templates per sample were used to calculate repertoire overlap between two samples. A correlation with a Spearman r of 0.61 was found between V-gene usage by flow cytometry and V-gene usage by TCRB sequencing. TCRdb provides this immuneACCESS table in a form limited to in-frame rearrangements. Some clones are lacking; in checked studies, under half of them reflect an unresolved V gene, and why the rest are absent is not known. Clone size and the V and J calls come from that table; the DNA yielded D and trimming. In this sample the table shows about 10,000 clones, roughly 80% of which occur a single time. The ten largest clones capture approximately 7.3% of the sample.

The table lists this clone with a few counts. This clone's antigen is unknown. Base qualities were left out, and no much larger clone turns up one base away. The V and J genes are TRBV5-4 and TRBJ2-7, with the D gene uncertain. The sequenced sample was CD8+ T cells sorted from blood. The sequence was obtained from an adult with rheumatoid arthritis. The nucleotide sequence is TGTGCCAGCAGCTTGTCGGACGAGCAGTACTTC. This gives the protein CASSLSDEQYF.